This is a list of T cell receptor beta chains from one sample in a study of spatial heterogeneity in lung cancer. TCRdb recomputed calls from the 5' RACE reads with MiXCR, one row per CDR3 protein. The sample lists 25,000 to 35,000 distinct CDR3 sequences; 5% to 6.5% were seen once. This specimen was PBMCs, taken at follow-up. The receptors shown here come from a female donor with early-stage non-small cell lung cancer. Each CDR3 is given without its conserved first and last residue.

TRBV14	TRBJ1-4	ASSQGRTVNEKLF
TRBV7-2	TRBJ2-5	ASSPRRETQY
TRBV7-2	TRBJ2-3	ASSRDRSTDTQY
TRBV6-5	TRBJ1-6	ASRRGAFNSPLH
TRBV29-1	TRBJ2-2	SVGQGTGELF
TRBV12-5	TRBJ2-2	ASAETAKDTGELF
TRBV29-1	TRBJ1-2	SALDRGNYGYT
TRBV20-1	TRBJ2-7	SARADRGLALNEQY
TRBV7-2	TRBJ1-6	ASSLAGQGYSPLH
TRBV29-1	TRBJ1-2	SVYKPPGQGGYGYT
TRBV7-8	TRBJ1-5	ASSRDRANQPQH
TRBV27	TRBJ2-3	ASSLSTGSSDTQY
TRBV9	TRBJ2-7	ASSTSPGVEQY
TRBV20-1	TRBJ2-5	SAREGQGNWETQY
TRBV19	TRBJ2-1	ASSPQGPYNEQF
TRBV10-3	TRBJ2-3	ASRTSMTDTQY
TRBV12-3/TRBV12-4	TRBJ2-7	ASSFERGGHYEQY
TRBV20-1	TRBJ2-1	SAHGTAAYNEQF
TRBV13	TRBJ2-5	ASSRETQY
TRBV23-1	TRBJ1-1	ASSQPTQAYDTEAF
TRBV7-7	TRBJ2-1	ASSLGLGEDEQF
TRBV4-3	TRBJ2-7	ASSQDVGIRYEQY
TRBV20-1	TRBJ2-3	SASRLAGSTDTQY
TRBV10-3	TRBJ1-1	AISQQGPNTEAF
TRBV7-4	TRBJ2-1	ARTRRSPLSYNEQF
TRBV15	TRBJ2-3	ATSSGITQY
TRBV15	TRBJ2-2	ATSLKGAHHTGELF
TRBV2	TRBJ1-1	ASSQVEAGTEAF
TRBV12-3/TRBV12-4	TRBJ2-5	ASSAPRAGVIKTQY
TRBV9	TRBJ2-3	ASSPGTSGFTDTQY
TRBV6-5	TRBJ2-3	ASSYSTGSTDTQY
TRBV20-1	TRBJ2-3	SASLASGPTDTQY
TRBV2	TRBJ2-1	ATKRTNEQF
TRBV20-1	TRBJ2-5	SAATGGAGETQY
TRBV24-1	TRBJ2-3	ATSDGNRGSRTDTQY
TRBV7-2	TRBJ2-5	ASSPRGGGETQY
TRBV6-6	TRBJ2-7	ASGDGHEQY
TRBV27	TRBJ2-6	ASSATQGVLT
TRBV10-2	TRBJ1-2	ASTAGPNYGYT
TRBV7-2	TRBJ2-1	ASSGTSSYNEQF
TRBV9	TRBJ2-5	ASSGGTSGQETQY
TRBV7-2	TRBJ2-1	ASSLELAGYNEQF
TRBV12-3/TRBV12-4	TRBJ1-2	ASSSQGGYGYT
TRBV20-1	TRBJ2-7	SARDMKPRRSPYEQY
TRBV7-2	TRBJ2-7	ASSLAEQFYEQY
TRBV7-2	TRBJ2-5	ASSPGQGAETQY
TRBV3-1	TRBJ1-1	ASSQDTGGNTEAF
TRBV4-2	TRBJ2-1	ASSQVTGQGHNEQF
TRBV12-3/TRBV12-4	TRBJ2-1	ASSLAGGTYNEQF
TRBV20-1	TRBJ2-3	SARSPPPITDTQY
TRBV6-5	TRBJ2-2	ASSYSQGPGELF